This T cell receptor beta chain derives from a study of T cell changes during pregnancy in multiple sclerosis. Trimming at V came to 5 bases and at J to 9 bases, leaving 24 bases not matched to a gene. This CDR3 region has 19 residues. Germline V gene sequence: CDR1 LNHDA, CDR2 SQIVND (reference sequence). Libraries were prepared by immunoSEQ multiplex PCR; TCRdb keeps only in-frame clonotypes and omits some of them. The sample carries approximately 45,000 clones, 80% to 95% recorded once. Specimen: CD4+ T cells from peripheral blood mononuclear cells, collected in the first trimester of pregnancy. The V gene is TRBV19, the J gene TRBJ2-1; 8 nucleotides match TRBD2. The clonotype originates from a female donor with multiple sclerosis, enrolled in a pregnancy study. In DNA, the CDR3 is TGTGCCAGTAGTCTGGAATCGGGCGGGCGAGCGGGAGCTCTGGGTGAGCAGTTCTTC. Amino acid sequence: CASSLESGGRAGALGEQFF.